The rows below give T cell receptor beta chains drawn from one sample of a study of neoadjuvant nivolumab and ipilimumab in lung cancer. Sequencing used immunoSEQ multiplex PCR; TCRdb keeps in-frame clones, though not all of them. The data contain fewer than 25,000 clones, less than 85% of them singletons. The specimen was peripheral blood, collected before neoadjuvant nivolumab, alone or with ipilimumab. Source of these receptors: an adult with non-small cell lung cancer. Each CDR3 is given with its conserved first and last residue. D genes are given only for firm matches. Not every row has a clone size; where given, it reads once, few, many or a size class.

>TRBD1|TRBJ2-3|TRBV11-3|NA
TGTGCCAGCAGTCCCCGACAGGGCGACACAGATACGCAGTATTTT
CASSPRQGDTDTQYF
>NA|TRBJ1-5|TRBV5-1|NA
TGCGCCAGCAGCTTGGGGCAATATAGCAATCAGCCCCAGCATTTT
CASSLGQYSNQPQHF
>TRBD2|TRBJ2-5|TRBV11-3|NA
TGTGCCAGCAGCCGCTCTCGGGGGGAGCGGTACGAGACCCAGTACTTC
CASSRSRGERYETQYF
>NA|TRBJ2-5|TRBV18|NA
TGTGCCAGCTCACCACAAGAGACCCAGTACTTC
CASSPQETQYF
>NA|TRBJ1-1|TRBV11-3|NA
TGTGCCAGCAGCTTAACCGGGCTGAACACTGAAGCTTTCTTT
CASSLTGLNTEAFF
>NA|TRBJ2-7|TRBV5-4|once
TGTGCCAGCAGCTTGGGGCTAGCATTCTCCTACGAGCAGTACTTC
CASSLGLAFSYEQYF
>TRBD2|TRBJ2-1|TRBV29-1|NA
TGCAGCGCGTCGTCTCCGGGACTAGCGGAGAATGAGCAGTTCTTC
CSASSPGLAENEQFF
>NA|TRBJ2-5|TRBV5-4|NA
TGTGCCAGCAGCTTGGTGGGTCAAGAGACCCAGTACTTC
CASSLVGQETQYF
>TRBD2|TRBJ2-3|TRBV6-5|NA
TGTGCCAGCAGTTACAACGGGAGGGCCGTAGCAGATACGCAGTATTTT
CASSYNGRAVADTQYF
>NA|TRBJ1-5|TRBV5-1|NA
TGCGCCAGCAGCTTGCGGGGTAATCAGCCCCAGCATTTT
CASSLRGNQPQHF
>NA|TRBJ2-5|TRBV5-4|NA
TGTGCCAGCAGCCCCAGGGGGGAGGAGACCCAGTACTTC
CASSPRGEETQYF
>TRBD2|TRBJ2-1|TRBV25-1|NA
TGTGCCAGCAGTGAAAGACTAGCGGGAGTGAATGAGCAGTTCTTC
CASSERLAGVNEQFF
>NA|TRBJ1-1|TRBV5-1|NA
TGCGCCAGCAGCTTGTCTGAGGGGAATACTGAAGCTTTCTTT
CASSLSEGNTEAFF
>TRBD1|TRBJ1-2|TRBV5-1|NA
TGCGCCAGCAGGGACAGGGGGGGCTACACCTTC
CASRDRGGYTF
>NA|TRBJ2-1|TRBV30|NA
TGTGCCTGGAGGGCCCCAGTCTACAATGAGCAGTTCTTC
CAWRAPVYNEQFF
>NA|TRBJ2-3|TRBV5-1|NA
TGCGCCAGCAGCTTGGGCATAGGAGGGACCACAGATACGCAGTATTTT
CASSLGIGGTTDTQYF
>TRBD2|TRBJ2-7|TRBV6-5|NA
TGTGCCAGCAGTCGGGGAGGGACGAGCTACGAGCAGTACTTC
CASSRGGTSYEQYF
>NA|TRBJ1-2|TRBV19|NA
TGTGCCAGTAGTGCCAGGGGTTTTGGCTACACCTTC
CASSARGFGYTF
>TRBD2|TRBJ2-2|TRBV18|NA
TGTGCCAGCTCACCCGGACTAGCGGGAGGAAACACCGGGGAGCTGTTTTTT
CASSPGLAGGNTGELFF
>TRBD2|TRBJ2-3|TRBV5-1|NA
TGCGCCAGCAGCATCTCTAGCGGGAGCACAGATACGCAGTATTTT
CASSISSGSTDTQYF
>TRBD2|TRBJ2-1|TRBV11-1|NA
TGTGCCAGCAGCTTAGTGTCTTGGACTAGCGGCTACAATGAGCAGTTCTTC
CASSLVSWTSGYNEQFF
>TRBD1|TRBJ1-2|TRBV18|NA
TGTGCCAGCTCACCCTCCGGGACAGGAAAAGGCTACACCTTC
CASSPSGTGKGYTF
>TRBD1|TRBJ2-1|TRBV7-2|NA
TGTGCCAGCAGCTCGGGACAGGGGGGCTACAATGAGCAGTTCTTC
CASSSGQGGYNEQFF
>TRBD2|TRBJ2-1|TRBV11-3|NA
TGTGCCAGCAGTACTAGCGGGCAGAGCTACAATGAGCAGTTCTTC
CASSTSGQSYNEQFF
>TRBD2|TRBJ2-7|TRBV27|NA
TGTGCCAGCAGTTCTGCGGGAGGGTCCTACGAGCAGTACTTC
CASSSAGGSYEQYF
>TRBD1|TRBJ2-7|TRBV6-5|NA
TGTGCCAGCAGTTACTCTGGGGGACAGGTCGAGCAGTACTTC
CASSYSGGQVEQYF
>TRBD1|TRBJ2-1|TRBV11-3|NA
TGTGCCAGCAGCTTAGAGGGACAGGACAACTACAATGAGCAGTTCTTC
CASSLEGQDNYNEQFF
>TRBD1|TRBJ2-7|TRBV10-3|NA
TGTGCCATCAGTGGCAGAGGGACAGGGTCTGGATACGAGCAGTACTTC
CAISGRGTGSGYEQYF
>NA|TRBJ1-2|TRBV5-6|NA
TGTGCCAGCAGCGCGCAGGTCTATGGCTACACCTTC
CASSAQVYGYTF
>TRBD1|TRBJ1-2|TRBV11-3|NA
TGTGCCAGCAGCCCCGGGACAGGGGCCTATGGCTACACCTTC
CASSPGTGAYGYTF
>NA|TRBJ1-3|TRBV11-2|NA
TGTGCCAGCAGCTTAGAACGCCAGAAAAAAGGAAACACCATATATTTT
CASSLERQKKGNTIYF
>NA|TRBJ2-5|TRBV10-2|NA
TGCGCCAGCAGTGAGTTGGCACTGGAGATAATGGAGACCCAGTACTTC
CASSELALEIMETQYF
>NA|TRBJ2-1|TRBV7-9|NA
TGTGCCAGCAGCTTAAGACAGATCTCCTACAATGAGCAGTTCTTC
CASSLRQISYNEQFF
>NA|TRBJ2-1|TRBV7-9|NA
TGTGCCAGCAGACCAAAATCCGGTCACAATGAGCAGTTCTTC
CASRPKSGHNEQFF
>NA|TRBJ1-1|TRBV5-5|NA
TGTGCCAGCAGCACCCGGACAGCCGAGAACACTGAAGCTTTCTTT
CASSTRTAENTEAFF
>TRBD1|TRBJ2-5|TRBV5-4|NA
TGTGCCAGCAGCCATCGGGACAGGGGAGTGGGGACCCAGTACTTC
CASSHRDRGVGTQYF